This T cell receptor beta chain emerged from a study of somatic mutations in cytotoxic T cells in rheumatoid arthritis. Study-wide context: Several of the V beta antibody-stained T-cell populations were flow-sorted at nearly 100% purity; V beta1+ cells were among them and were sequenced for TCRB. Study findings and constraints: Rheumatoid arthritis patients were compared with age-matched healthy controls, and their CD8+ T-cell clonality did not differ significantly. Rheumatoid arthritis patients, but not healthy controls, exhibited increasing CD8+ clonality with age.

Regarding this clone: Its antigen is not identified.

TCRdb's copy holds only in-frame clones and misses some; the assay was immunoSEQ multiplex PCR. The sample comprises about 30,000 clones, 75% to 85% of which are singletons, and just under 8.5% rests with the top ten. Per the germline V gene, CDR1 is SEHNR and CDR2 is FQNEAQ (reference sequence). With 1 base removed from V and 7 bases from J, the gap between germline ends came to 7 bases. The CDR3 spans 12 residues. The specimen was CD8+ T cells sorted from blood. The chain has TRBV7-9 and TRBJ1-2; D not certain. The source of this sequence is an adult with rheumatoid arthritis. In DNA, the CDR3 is TGTGCCAGCAGCTTAGTGCTCGCTGGCTACACCTTC. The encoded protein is CASSLVLAGYTF.